One T cell receptor beta chain is described in this entry. Its cognate antigen has yet to be identified. There are no base qualities to consult, and no much larger clone falls within one base. The cohort consisted of 600 to 700 healthy bone marrow donors. At the time of sampling, every cohort member was nominally healthy, though immune exposures that went unrecorded were likely present. The donor was CMV seropositive and was included in the group of 270 or so seropositive cohort members. Every donor gave a peripheral blood sample, and the peripheral blood mononuclear cells from that sample were used for TCR beta sequencing. The Qiagen DNeasy Blood Extraction Kit was used to extract genomic DNA from the blood cell samples. This record belongs to a study of cytomegalovirus exposure and HLA in healthy donors (dated by TCRdb to about 2017). Concerning the study at large: An earlier analysis of approximately 640 of the donors reported 276 Gb of sequence data and 120 million or so unique TCR beta sequences from around 200 million T cells. An early release that covered roughly 600 HLA-typed donors contained approximately 300 gigabases of sequencing data and tens of millions of unique TCR sequences. Of the roughly 400 genotyped donors, less than 90% were placed in the genetic ancestry cluster associated with self-reported Caucasian donors. The study aimed to test whether cataloging public T cell receptors could reveal signatures of past pathogen exposure. The T cell repertoires of around 730 subjects were profiled by immunosequencing and related to cytomegalovirus serostatus. Along with the 666-subject first cohort, a separate validation cohort of over a hundred different subjects was used. The study combined high-throughput TCR immunosequencing, statistical association of individual TCRs with disease status, and machine learning to predict cytomegalovirus infection status. A later analysis re-examined previously published TCR beta repertoires from roughly 650 donors and added high-resolution HLA genotyping to investigate patterns of TCR occurrence. The later analysis used no new phenotypic data to find candidate immune exposures, relying instead on TCR beta sequences and their occurrence across donors. An earlier analysis of several hundred of the donors used high-throughput TCR beta sequencing to judge whether each TCR beta V gene segment behaved as functional or pseudogenic. Donor age, sex, ethnicity and CMV serostatus were compiled alongside the repertoire data. A later genetic analysis took genome-wide SNP genotypes for about three fifths of the roughly 700 donors and used that subset as a discovery cohort. Every repertoire in the discovery cohort had been generated on one and the same sequencing platform. Both class I and class II loci were covered by HLA typing, at four-digit resolution. Typing coverage differed by locus: A, B, C, DRB1 and DQB1 were typed in roughly 620-630 donors, DQA1 in roughly 500, DPA1 in 600 to 610, and DPB1 in approximately 450. Roughly 5 DR-DQ haplotypes were handled as single units for association and clustering, since linkage in the cohort was strong. Across 300 to 500 genotyped donors of the cohort, an average of about 200,000 unique TCR beta nucleotide sequences per donor were sequenced, and 15% to 20% of those sequences were non-productive.

The V end gives up 1 base and the J end 7 bases, leaving 9 bases in the junction not matched to a gene. The CDR3 starts with the cysteine, ends with the phenylalanine, and has 15 residues. The retained sequence is limited to the CDR3, 45 bases, with the frame set at the first base. In the germline V gene, CDR1 corresponds to MNHEY and CDR2 to SVGAGI. Overall study outcomes, separate from this receptor: A later genetic analysis associated a missense DCLRE1C variant with V-gene and J-gene trimming of TCR beta chains, and an independent cohort replicated the association. In a later analysis, TCR association rates were found to vary across HLA loci, with the most associated TCRs seen for DRB1 alleles and the fewest for HLA-C alleles. A cluster of highly shared sequence variants was judged likely to represent a technical artifact of the sequencing pipeline. Compared with the approximately 710-donor mean, donors in an Asian-associated ancestry cluster had fewer N-insertions in productive TCRs, according to a later genetic analysis. Sequencing depth was assumed to be roughly uniform across donors in the presence/absence analyses, though that assumption may not hold. The classifier was reported to diagnose cytomegalovirus status with high specificity and sensitivity in both the original cohort and the validation cohort. Only TCR beta chains were sequenced in this cohort, and the absence of alpha or paired-chain data limited detectable features. The only immune exposure information available for the cohort was CMV serostatus. Because counts were too low, about 18 rarely observed V segments, including chromosome 9 orphons, were excluded from the earlier analysis of some 540 of the donors. Correlated functional status among segregating V segments might reflect linkage disequilibrium, but an unknown experimental factor could not be ruled out. When HLA alleles, especially DR and DQ, strongly co-occurred, TCR associations were difficult to assign to individual alleles. Most TCR sequences were observed very rarely across donors, whereas some public TCRs were present in many individuals. Some IMGT-functional V segments, including TRBV6-2 and TRBV6-3, could not be distinguished by the 87-base-pair reads and were therefore excluded. A total of 150 to 200 TCR beta chains were listed by the study as associated with cytomegalovirus. According to the authors, the approach could potentially be generalized to other disease states and immunological phenotypes. A later analysis found that most CMV-associated TCR beta chains appeared HLA-restricted, with HLA associations seemingly driven largely by CMV exposure. Because some donors lacked HLA typing at each locus, the association tests relied only on the typed subset. Several of the top co-occurrence clusters appeared to be linked to parvovirus B19, influenza, CMV and Epstein-Barr virus, according to a later analysis. Three of the identified cytomegalovirus-associated TCR beta chains were confirmed in vitro to be specific for cytomegalovirus antigens. Compared with equally common non-associated chains, HLA-associated TCR beta chains in a later analysis were more clonally expanded and had lower generation probabilities. A further reported finding was that TCR beta sequences accurately predicted the HLA-A and HLA-B alleles for most subjects in the first cohort. A later analysis associated 17,000 or so TCR beta sequences with specific HLA alleles at a false discovery rate of 0.05. An earlier analysis of around 600 of the donors showed that most TCR beta V segments appeared in productive rearrangements either about 90% or about 30% of the time, which broadly matched IMGT annotations.

The library was obtained by the immunoSEQ multiplex PCR assay. A mixture of 60 forward primers for TCR Vbeta segments and 13 reverse primers for TCR Jbeta segments was used in the multiplex PCR. The CDR3 region of rearranged TCR beta genes was amplified from genomic DNA with a multiplex PCR assay. The Illumina HiSeq System was used to sequence the amplified TCR beta libraries as 87-base-pair reads. The original methods were these. A later analysis counted some 80 million unique TCR beta chains across the 666 repertoires, and 9.5 million to 11 million of these chains were shared by at least two donors. Raw reads were error-corrected and collapsed into unique sequences with a nearest-neighbor algorithm that merged closely related sequences to remove PCR and sequencing errors. To assign V, D and J gene segments, CDR3 sequences were aligned to IMGT reference sequences. For a sequence to be retained, a match of at least six nucleotides to both a V gene segment and a J gene segment was required. Rearrangements were classified as productive when the CDR3 lacked stop codons and remained in frame with V and J, and all other rearrangements were classified as non-productive. Following IMGT convention, CDR3 was defined as the stretch from the second conserved V-encoded cysteine to the conserved J-encoded phenylalanine. The earlier analysis of approximately 500 of the donors excluded sequences that lacked an unambiguous match to a single V gene segment. In an earlier analysis of approximately 610 of the donors, V segments were called functional above 56.7% productive rearrangements and were called segregating when the between-donor standard deviation exceeded 5%. A statistical classification framework was built to diagnose cytomegalovirus status from the catalog of TCR beta chain sequences. V and J gene assignment, in a later analysis, came from comparing TCR nucleotide sequences with IMGT/GENE-DB human TR gene sequences. In a later analysis, CDR3 sequences and most-parsimonious VDJ recombination scenarios were assigned using the TCRdist pipeline. In a later analysis, each TCR beta chain was defined by its CDR3 amino acid sequence together with its V-gene family, and reads without a unique V-gene family were excluded. As a way to deal with suspected cross-contamination and a sequencing artifact, a later analysis dropped roughly 620 nucleotide sequences that were highly shared and had low generation probability. In a later analysis, a clonal expansion index for each public chain was calculated from normalized within-repertoire ranks of inferred template counts. Generation probabilities in a later analysis came from a VDJ recombination model fitted to out-of-frame rearrangements, and those results were checked against IGoR. Hypergeometric tests were used in a later analysis to score TCR-TCR, TCR-HLA and TCR-CMV co-occurrence, with a repertoire-size bias correction applied to the TCR pairs. A later analysis estimated false discovery rates by permuting HLA or CMV assignments 20 times. In a later analysis, co-occurring TCRs were grouped using DBSCAN, and TCRdist sequence similarity was added for clustering within HLA-allele-positive subsets. Repertoires with fewer than 30,000 or more than 120,000 public chains, plus five repertoires with anomalous nucleotide sharing, were excluded from co-occurrence clustering. Here the immuneACCESS table is served through TCRdb, limited to in-frame sequences with V and J called. Missing clones are a known gap in these copies; in checked studies unresolved V genes cover under half, and the rest lacks a known reason. V, J and clone size derive from that table, while D and trimming were established from the DNA sequence. This sample has under 110,000 clones in its table, and 65% to 85% of those were observed once. The ten largest clones add up to roughly 3% of the sample.

Sequences were obtained from PBMCs. This receptor chain uses TRBV6-5 and TRBJ1-2; a stretch of 7 junction bases matches TRBD1. The TCR sequence derives from a male donor in good health and CMV-seropositive. The nucleotide sequence is TGTGCCAGCAGTTACTTCGGGAGACAGGGCTCTGGCTACACCTTC. Translated, this is CASSYFGRQGSGYTF.